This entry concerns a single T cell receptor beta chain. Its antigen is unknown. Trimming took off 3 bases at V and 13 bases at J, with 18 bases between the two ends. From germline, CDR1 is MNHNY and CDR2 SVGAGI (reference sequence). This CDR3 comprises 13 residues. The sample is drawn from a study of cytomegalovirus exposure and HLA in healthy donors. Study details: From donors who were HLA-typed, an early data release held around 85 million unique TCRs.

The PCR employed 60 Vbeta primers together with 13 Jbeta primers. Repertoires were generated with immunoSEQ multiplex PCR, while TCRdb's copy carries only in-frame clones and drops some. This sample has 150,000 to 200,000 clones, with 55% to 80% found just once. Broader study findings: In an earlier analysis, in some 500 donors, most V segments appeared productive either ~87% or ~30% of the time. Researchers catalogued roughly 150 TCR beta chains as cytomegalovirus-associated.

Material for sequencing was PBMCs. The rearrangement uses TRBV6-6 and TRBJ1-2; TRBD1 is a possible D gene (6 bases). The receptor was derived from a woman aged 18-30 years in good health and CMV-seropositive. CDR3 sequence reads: CASSYVQGGLLTF. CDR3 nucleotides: TGTGCCAGCAGTTATGTACAGGGAGGGTTGCTCACCTTC.